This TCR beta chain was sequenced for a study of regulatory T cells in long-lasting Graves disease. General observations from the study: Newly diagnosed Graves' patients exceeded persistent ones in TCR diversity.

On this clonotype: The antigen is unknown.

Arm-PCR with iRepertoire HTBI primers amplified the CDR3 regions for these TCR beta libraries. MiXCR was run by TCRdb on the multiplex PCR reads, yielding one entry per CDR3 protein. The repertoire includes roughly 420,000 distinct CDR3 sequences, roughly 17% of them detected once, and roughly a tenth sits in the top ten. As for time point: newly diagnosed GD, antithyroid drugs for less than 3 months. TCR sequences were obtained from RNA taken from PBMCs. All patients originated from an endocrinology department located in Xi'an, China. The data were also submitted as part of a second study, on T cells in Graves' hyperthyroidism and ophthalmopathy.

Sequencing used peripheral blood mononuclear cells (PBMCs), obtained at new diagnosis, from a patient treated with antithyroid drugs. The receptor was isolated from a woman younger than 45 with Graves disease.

The CDR3 here is CASSGLAASTDTQYF. CDR3 sequence (DNA): TGTGCCAGCAGTGGCTTAGCGGCTAGCACAGATACGCAGTATTTT. The chain has TRBV6-1 and TRBJ2-3; the D gene is possibly TRBD2 (6 bases). V lost 4 bases and J lost 0, with 11 bases in between. The CDR3 contains 15 residues. Germline V CDR1 and CDR2: MNHNS, SASEGT.